This T cell receptor beta chain was documented in a study of cytomegalovirus exposure and HLA in healthy donors. Researchers ran the PCR with 60 Vbeta and 13 Jbeta primers. Sequencing was performed with immunoSEQ multiplex PCR; in TCRdb, only in-frame clones are kept and a portion is missing. The sample shows around 110,000 clones, approximately 65% of them seen only once. Germline CDR1 reads MGHRA; CDR2 reads YSYEKL. This CDR3 is built from 15 residues. Participants comprised healthy donors of bone marrow. Details on this clone: Its antigen remains unknown.

Study-level results: Later examination showed HLA-associated TCR beta chains had greater clonal expansion than equally common others. The study dropped some indistinguishable V segments, TRBV6-2 and TRBV6-3 among them.

This chain joins TRBV4-1 and TRBJ2-5; 12 bases are a match to TRBD2. The closer fit of TRBJ2-7 to the DNA end suggests the J call may be wrong. This sequence originates from a man younger than 35 in good health and CMV-seronegative. Material for sequencing was PBMCs. This CDR3 reads CASSYELAGGYEQYF. Here the CDR3 DNA reads TGCGCCAGCAGTTACGAACTAGCGGGAGGCTACGAGCAGTACTTC.